This paragraph covers one T cell receptor (beta chain) sequence. Profiled with immunoSEQ multiplex PCR; TCRdb holds only in-frame clones, not every one. The data contain around 38,000 clones, 70% to 85% of them singletons. This record belongs to a study of OX40 agonist ivuxolimab in advanced cancers. Study-wide context: Ivuxolimab was delivered to patients intravenously every 2 weeks at doses spanning 0.01 to 10 mg/kg. Of the participants, approximately 40% had some prior anti-PD-1, anti-PD-L1 or anti-CTLA-4 therapy, which was allowed.

Germline lookup yields CDR1 SGHDN and CDR2 FVKESK. The V end lost 6 bases, the J end lost 1 base, and 9 bases lay between the germline ends. The CDR3 is 14 residues long. This clonotype was obtained from an adult with an advanced solid tumor such as melanoma, head and neck, liver or kidney cancer. The sequencing here drew on CD4+ or CD8+ T cells sorted from blood, taken in a trial of the OX40 agonist ivuxolimab. The chain couples TRBV14 to TRBJ2-2; D gene uncertain. CDR3 residues: CASSRLGNTGELFF. In nucleotides, the CDR3 is TGTGCCAGCAGTCGCCTAGGGAACACCGGGGAGCTGTTTTTT.